A single sample is the source of the 5 T cell receptor beta chains below, sequenced in a study of blood T cell repertoires in COVID-19. Assay used: immunoSEQ multiplex PCR; TCRdb lists only in-frame clones, some missing. The data show just under 90,000 clones, with more than 70% seen just once and roughly 0.43% held by the top ten. The sample consisted of peripheral blood. The receptors originated from a man aged 55-75 years with acute or convalescent COVID-19.

The V gene is TRBV12-5, the J gene TRBJ1-2; D might be TRBD1 (6 bases). This CDR3 has 14 amino acids. Trimming removed 6 bases from V and 7 bases from J, with 18 bases in between. Germline V lookup: CDR1 LGHNT, CDR2 FRNRAP. The CDR3: CASGIDTGILGYTF. The CDR3 bases are TGTGCTAGTGGGATCGATACAGGGATTCTTGGCTACACCTTC. The entire variable domain, with the rest obtained from reference TRBV12-5 and TRBJ1-2, is as follows: DARVTQTPRHKVTEMGQEVTMRCQPILGHNTVFWYRQTMMQGLELLAYFRNRAPLDDSGMPKDRFSAEMPDATLATLKIQPSEPRDSAVYFCASGIDTGILGYTFGSGTRLTVV.

The rearrangement joins TRBV1 to TRBJ2-7; TRBD1 reflects the table's D call only, with no check against the DNA. TRBV1 is designated a pseudogene. This CDR3 contains 15 residues. Written as DNA, the CDR3 is TGCACCAGCAGCCAAGGGAACAGGTGCTCCTACGAGCAGTACTTC. Translating it yields CTSSQGNRCSYEQYF.

This rearrangement joins TRBV10-3 to TRBJ1-1, with a possible D match to TRBD1 (5 bases). The CDR3 totals 11 residues. Trimming removed 6 bases at V and 10 bases at J, with 12 bases between. The germline V gene has CDR1 ENHRY and CDR2 SYGVKD. The CDR3 sequence: CAISAGGGAFF. The CDR3 bases are TGTGCCATCAGCGCCGGGGGGGGAGCTTTCTTT.

This clone appeared a few times. The CDR3 region has the DNA TGCGCCAGCAGCTTTGACAGGGGGAACACCGGGGAGCTGTTTTTT. Amino acids: CASSFDRGNTGELFF. The V call is TRBV5-1, the J call TRBJ2-2; 8 positions agree with TRBD1. The CDR3 has 15 amino acids. The V and J ends lost 2 bases and 1 base, in that order; junction bases with no gene match: 1. Germline values: CDR1 SGHRS, CDR2 YFSETQ.

Here the CDR3 DNA reads TGTGCCAGTAGCCTTAACAGGGATCAGCCCCAGCATTTT. Translation gives CASSLNRDQPQHF. V usage is TRBV19 and J usage is TRBJ1-5, with D perhaps matching TRBD1 (6 bases). This CDR3 contains 13 residues. Between the trimmed V and J ends, which lost 6 bases and 5 bases, there was a span of 11 bases. Germline-derived CDR1 and CDR2 are LNHDA and SQIVND (reference sequence).